The entry that follows covers one T cell receptor beta chain sequence. Every bit of the isolated RNA underwent reverse transcription, so sequencing read expressed TCRB transcripts. Generated by immunoSEQ multiplex PCR, the TCRdb table keeps only in-frame clones and is missing some. The sample shows about 130,000 clones, 9.2% of them seen only once. The data stem from a study of beta chain features in type 1 diabetes. The germline CDR1 and CDR2 sequences are LNHDA and SQIVND (reference sequence). V was shortened by 4 bases and J by 7 bases, with 11 bases between the two germline ends. The CDR3 has 13 residues.

The sequenced material came from central memory CD4+ T cells from blood. This clonotype was obtained from a man between 18 and 29 years old in good health. The chain recombines TRBV19 with TRBJ1-5; D unresolved. CDR3 amino acids: CASSTLAKQPQHF. The CDR3 DNA sequence: TGTGCCAGTAGTACCCTAGCTAAGCAGCCCCAGCATTTT.